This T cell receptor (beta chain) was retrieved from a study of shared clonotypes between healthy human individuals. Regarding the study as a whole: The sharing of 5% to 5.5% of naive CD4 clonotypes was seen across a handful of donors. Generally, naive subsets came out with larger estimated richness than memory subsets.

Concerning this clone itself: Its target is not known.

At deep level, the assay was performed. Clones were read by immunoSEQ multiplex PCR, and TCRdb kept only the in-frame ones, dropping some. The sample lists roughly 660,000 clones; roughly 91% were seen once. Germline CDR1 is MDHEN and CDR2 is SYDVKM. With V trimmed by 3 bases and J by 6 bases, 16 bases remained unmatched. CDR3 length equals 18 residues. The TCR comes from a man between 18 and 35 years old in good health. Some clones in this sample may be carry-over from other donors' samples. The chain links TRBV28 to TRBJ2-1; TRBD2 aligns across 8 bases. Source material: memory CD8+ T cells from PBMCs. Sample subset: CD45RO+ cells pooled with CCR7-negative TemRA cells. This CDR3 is CASSFFQLSEREFNEQFF. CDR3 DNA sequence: TGTGCCAGCAGTTTCTTTCAACTATCTGAGCGGGAGTTCAATGAGCAGTTCTTC.